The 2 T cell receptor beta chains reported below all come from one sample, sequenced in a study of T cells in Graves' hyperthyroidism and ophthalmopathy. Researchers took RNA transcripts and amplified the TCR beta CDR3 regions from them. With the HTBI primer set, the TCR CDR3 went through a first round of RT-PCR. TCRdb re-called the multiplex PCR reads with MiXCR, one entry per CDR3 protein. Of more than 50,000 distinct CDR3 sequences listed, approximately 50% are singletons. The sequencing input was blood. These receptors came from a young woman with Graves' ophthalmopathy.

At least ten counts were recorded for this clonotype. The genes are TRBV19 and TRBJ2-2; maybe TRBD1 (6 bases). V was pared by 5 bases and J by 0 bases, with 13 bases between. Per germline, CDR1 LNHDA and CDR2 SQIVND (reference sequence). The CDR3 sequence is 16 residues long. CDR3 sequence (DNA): TGTGCCAGTAGTGTCTCAGGGGATACGAACACCGGGGAGCTGTTTTTT. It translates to CASSVSGDTNTGELFF.

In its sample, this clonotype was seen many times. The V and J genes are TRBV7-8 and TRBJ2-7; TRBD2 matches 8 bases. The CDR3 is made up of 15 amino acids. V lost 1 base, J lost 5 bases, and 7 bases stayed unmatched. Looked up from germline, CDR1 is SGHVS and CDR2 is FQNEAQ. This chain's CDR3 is CASSLGPGGGNEQYF. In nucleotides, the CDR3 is TGTGCCAGCAGCTTAGGACCGGGGGGGGGTAACGAGCAGTACTTC.